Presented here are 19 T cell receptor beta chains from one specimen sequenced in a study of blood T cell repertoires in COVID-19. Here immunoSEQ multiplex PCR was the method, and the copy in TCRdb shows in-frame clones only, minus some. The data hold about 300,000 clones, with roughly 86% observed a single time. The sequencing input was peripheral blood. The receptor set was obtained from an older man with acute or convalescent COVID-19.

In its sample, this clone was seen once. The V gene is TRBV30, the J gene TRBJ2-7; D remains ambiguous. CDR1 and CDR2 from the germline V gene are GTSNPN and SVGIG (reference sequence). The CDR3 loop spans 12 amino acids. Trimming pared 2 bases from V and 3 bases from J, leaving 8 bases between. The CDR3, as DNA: TGTGCCTGGAGTCCCGGGTACTACGAGCAGTACTTC. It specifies CAWSPGYYEQYF.

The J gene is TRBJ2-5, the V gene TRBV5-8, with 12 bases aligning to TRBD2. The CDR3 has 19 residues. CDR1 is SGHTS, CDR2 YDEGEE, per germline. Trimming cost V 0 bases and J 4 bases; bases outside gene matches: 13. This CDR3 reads CASSLGFSTSGSTVETQYF. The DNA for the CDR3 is TGTGCCAGCAGCTTGGGTTTTTCGACTAGCGGGAGTACGGTAGAGACCCAGTACTTC.

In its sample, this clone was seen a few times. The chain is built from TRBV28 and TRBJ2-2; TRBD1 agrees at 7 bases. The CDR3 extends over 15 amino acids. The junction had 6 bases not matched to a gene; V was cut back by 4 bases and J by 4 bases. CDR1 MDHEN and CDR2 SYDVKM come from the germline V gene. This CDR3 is CASSSLQGITGELFF. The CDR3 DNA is TGTGCCAGCAGTTCTTTACAGGGGATCACCGGGGAGCTGTTTTTT.

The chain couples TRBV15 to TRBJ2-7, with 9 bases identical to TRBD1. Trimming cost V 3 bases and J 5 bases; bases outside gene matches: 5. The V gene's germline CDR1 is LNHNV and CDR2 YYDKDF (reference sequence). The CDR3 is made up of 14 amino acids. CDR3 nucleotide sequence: TGTGCCACCAGCAGGGGGACAGGGAGGGACGAGCAGTACTTC. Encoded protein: CATSRGTGRDEQYF.

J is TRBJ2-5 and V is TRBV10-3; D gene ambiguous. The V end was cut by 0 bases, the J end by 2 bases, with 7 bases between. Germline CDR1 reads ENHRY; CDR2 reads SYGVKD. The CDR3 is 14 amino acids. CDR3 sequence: CAISESGRQETQYF. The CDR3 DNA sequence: TGTGCCATCAGTGAGTCAGGCAGGCAAGAGACCCAGTACTTC.

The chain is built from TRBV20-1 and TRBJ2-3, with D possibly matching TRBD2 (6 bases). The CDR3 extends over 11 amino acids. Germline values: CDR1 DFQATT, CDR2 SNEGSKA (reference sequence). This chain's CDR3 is CSGGSTDTQYF. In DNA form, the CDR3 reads TGCAGCGGGGGTTCCACAGATACGCAGTATTTT.

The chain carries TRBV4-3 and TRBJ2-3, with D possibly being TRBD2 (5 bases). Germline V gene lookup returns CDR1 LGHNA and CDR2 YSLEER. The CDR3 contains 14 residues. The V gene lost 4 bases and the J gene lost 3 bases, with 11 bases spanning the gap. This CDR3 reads CASSLFSGTDTQYF. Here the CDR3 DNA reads TGCGCCAGCAGCCTTTTTTCGGGGACAGATACGCAGTATTTT.

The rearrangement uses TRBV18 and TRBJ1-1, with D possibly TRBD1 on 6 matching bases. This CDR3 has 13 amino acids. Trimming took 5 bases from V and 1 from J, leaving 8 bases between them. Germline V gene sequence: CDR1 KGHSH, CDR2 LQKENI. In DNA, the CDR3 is TGTGCCAGCTCAGGACAGCCGAACACTGAAGCTTTCTTT. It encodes CASSGQPNTEAFF.

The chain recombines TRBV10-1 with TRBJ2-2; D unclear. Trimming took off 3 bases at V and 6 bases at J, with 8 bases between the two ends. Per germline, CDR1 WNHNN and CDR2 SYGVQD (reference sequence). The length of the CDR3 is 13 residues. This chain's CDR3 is CASSEAEAGELFF. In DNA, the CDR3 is TGCGCCAGCAGTGAAGCTGAGGCCGGGGAGCTGTTTTTT.

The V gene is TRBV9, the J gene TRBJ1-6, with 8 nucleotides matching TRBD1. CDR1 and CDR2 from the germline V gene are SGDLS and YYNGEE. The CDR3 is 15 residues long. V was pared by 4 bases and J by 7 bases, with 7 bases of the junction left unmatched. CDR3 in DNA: TGTGCCAGCAGCACAGGACAGGGAGGAAATTCACCCCTCCACTTT. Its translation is CASSTGQGGNSPLHF.

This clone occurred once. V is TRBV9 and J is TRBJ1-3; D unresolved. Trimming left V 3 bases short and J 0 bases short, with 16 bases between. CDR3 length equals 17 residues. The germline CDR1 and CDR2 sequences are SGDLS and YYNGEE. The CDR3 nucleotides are TGTGCCAGCAGCGAGATGATTGGAGGGCTCTCTGGAAACACCATATATTTT. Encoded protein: CASSEMIGGLSGNTIYF. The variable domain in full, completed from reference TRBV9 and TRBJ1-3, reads DSGVTQTPKHLITATGQRVTLRCSPRSGDLSVYWYQQSLDQGLQFLIQYYNGEERAKGNILERFSAQQFPDLHSELNLSSLELGDSALYFCASSEMIGGLSGNTIYFGEGSWLTVV.

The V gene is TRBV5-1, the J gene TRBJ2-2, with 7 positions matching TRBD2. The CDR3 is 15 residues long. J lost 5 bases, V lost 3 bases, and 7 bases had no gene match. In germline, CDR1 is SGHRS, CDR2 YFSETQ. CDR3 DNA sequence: TGCGCCAGCAGCTATCAGACTAGCCCGACCGGGGAGCTGTTTTTT. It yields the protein CASSYQTSPTGELFF.

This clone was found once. In DNA form, the CDR3 reads TGTGCCAGCAGTAGTGGCAGGAACTACGAGCAGTACTTC. Amino acids: CASSSGRNYEQYF. The chain combines TRBV6-5 with TRBJ2-7, with unresolved D. Trimming left V 5 bases short and J 3 bases short, with 11 bases between. Per the germline V gene, CDR1 is MNHEY and CDR2 is SVGAGI. The CDR3 spans 13 residues.

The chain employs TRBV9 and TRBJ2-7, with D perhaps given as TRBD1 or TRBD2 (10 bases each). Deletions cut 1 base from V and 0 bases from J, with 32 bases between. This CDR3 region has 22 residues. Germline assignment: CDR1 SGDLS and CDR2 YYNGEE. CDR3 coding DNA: TGTGCCAGCAGCGTATCGGACAGGGGGTTTTATAGCGGGAGGCCTTACTCCTACGAGCAGTACTTC. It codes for CASSVSDRGFYSGRPYSYEQYF.

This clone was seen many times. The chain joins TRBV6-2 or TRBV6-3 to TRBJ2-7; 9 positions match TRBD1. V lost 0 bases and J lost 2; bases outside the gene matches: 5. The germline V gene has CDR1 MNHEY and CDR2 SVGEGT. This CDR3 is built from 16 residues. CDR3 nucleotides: TGTGCCAGCAGTTACTCCGGTGGGACAGGGACCTACGAGCAGTACTTC. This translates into CASSYSGGTGTYEQYF.

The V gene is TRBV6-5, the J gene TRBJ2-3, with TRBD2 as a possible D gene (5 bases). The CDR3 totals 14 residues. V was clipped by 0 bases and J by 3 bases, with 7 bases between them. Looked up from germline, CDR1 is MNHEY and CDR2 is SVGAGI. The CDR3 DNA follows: TGTGCCAGCAGTTACTCGCGGGCGACAGATACGCAGTATTTT. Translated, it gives CASSYSRATDTQYF.

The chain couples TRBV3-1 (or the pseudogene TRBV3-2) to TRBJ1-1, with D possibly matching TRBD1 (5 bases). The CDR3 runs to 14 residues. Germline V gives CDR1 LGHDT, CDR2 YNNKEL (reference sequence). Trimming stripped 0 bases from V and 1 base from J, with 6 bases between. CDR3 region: CASSQDGGNTEAFF. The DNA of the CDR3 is TGTGCCAGCAGCCAAGACGGGGGGAACACTGAAGCTTTCTTT.

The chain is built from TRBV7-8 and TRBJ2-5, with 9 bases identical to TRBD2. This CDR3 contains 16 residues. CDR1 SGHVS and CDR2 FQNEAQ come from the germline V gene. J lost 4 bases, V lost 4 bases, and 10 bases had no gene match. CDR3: CASSSLGLAGLETQYF. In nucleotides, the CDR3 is TGTGCCAGCAGCTCCCTGGGGCTAGCGGGACTAGAGACCCAGTACTTC.

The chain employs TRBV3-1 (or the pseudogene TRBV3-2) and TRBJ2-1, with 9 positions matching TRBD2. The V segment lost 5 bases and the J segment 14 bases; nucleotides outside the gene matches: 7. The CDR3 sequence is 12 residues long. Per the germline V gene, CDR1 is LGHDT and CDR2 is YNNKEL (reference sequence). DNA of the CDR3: TGTGCCAGCAGCGATTTTTCTAGCGGGGAGTTCTTC. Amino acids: CASSDFSSGEFF.